The rows below give T cell receptor beta chains drawn from one sample of a study of radiation and T cells in renal cell carcinoma. Clones were read by immunoSEQ multiplex PCR, and TCRdb kept only the in-frame ones, dropping some. The data show 55,000 to 65,000 clones, 60% to 85% seen once. The sample consisted of blood, taken from a patient whose treatment included radiotherapy and nephrectomy. Every receptor here comes from a man in his fifties or sixties with renal cell carcinoma. CDR3s include the opening cysteine and the closing phenylalanine or tryptophan. The D gene is left open where the match is weak. Size is stated for part of the rows, as once, few or many counts, or as a class when the clone is expanded.

abundance	v_gene	j_gene	d_gene	len	CDR3nt	CDR3aa
-	TRBV7-2	TRBJ1-2	TRBD1	15	TGTGCCAGCAGCTCCCGGACAGGGGGCAGGTATGGCTACACCTTC	CASSSRTGGRYGYTF
-	TRBV5-1	TRBJ2-7	-	14	TGCGCCAGCAGCTTGCACGCGAGCTCCTACGAGCAGTACTTC	CASSLHASSYEQYF
-	TRBV19	TRBJ1-3	-	16	TGTGCCAGTAGTCCGTCCGGGCCAAGCTCTGGAAACACCATATATTTT	CASSPSGPSSGNTIYF
-	TRBV5-4	TRBJ1-1	-	15	TGTGCCAGCAGCTCCGGAGGGGTGGTCGTGCCTGAAGCTTTCTTT	CASSSGGVVVPEAFF
-	TRBV6-1	TRBJ1-1	-	11	TGTGCCAGCAGTTTTACCCTGGGGGCTTTCTTT	CASSFTLGAFF
-	TRBV19	TRBJ1-4	TRBD1	16	TGTGCCAGTAGAAGACAGGGGGGATCAACTAATGAAAAACTGTTTTTT	CASRRQGGSTNEKLFF
-	TRBV2	TRBJ2-3	TRBD2	16	TGTGCCAGCAGAGGACTAGCGGGAGGTTTTTTAGATACGCAGTATTTT	CASRGLAGGFLDTQYF
-	TRBV6-1	TRBJ2-2	TRBD1	15	TGTGCCAGCAGTGAAAGGACAGGGGTGGCCGGGGAGCTGTTTTTT	CASSERTGVAGELFF
-	TRBV29-1	TRBJ1-6	TRBD1	13	TGCAGCGTCGACAGGGCTATCAATTCACCCCTCCACTTT	CSVDRAINSPLHF
-	TRBV4-1	TRBJ2-2	-	15	TGCGCCAGCAGCCAAGATCGGGCTCGGGGCGGGGAGCTGTTTTTT	CASSQDRARGGELFF
-	TRBV11-2	TRBJ2-5	-	16	TGTGCCAGCAGCTTAGATGGGAAAGTCCCCAGGGAGACCCAGTACTTC	CASSLDGKVPRETQYF
-	TRBV5-1	TRBJ2-3	-	14	TGCGCCAGCAGCTTGGGTGGTTACACAGATACGCAGTATTTT	CASSLGGYTDTQYF
medium-sized	TRBV19	TRBJ2-2	TRBD2	13	TGTGCCAGCGGGACTAGGGATACCGGGGAGCTGTTTTTT	CASGTRDTGELFF
-	TRBV7-9	TRBJ2-2	-	14	TGTGCCAGCAGCTTCACAGAAAACACCGGGGAGCTGTTTTTT	CASSFTENTGELFF
few	TRBV7-9	TRBJ1-1	-	14	TGTGCCAGCAGCTACGGGACGGTGAACACTGAAGCTTTCTTT	CASSYGTVNTEAFF
-	TRBV5-1	TRBJ1-5	TRBD1	15	TGCGCCAGCAGCTTGGCAGGGGGCGGCAATCAGCCCCAGCATTTT	CASSLAGGGNQPQHF
once	TRBV18	TRBJ1-3	-	14	TGTGCCAGCTCACCGAACGGGCCAGGAAACACCATATATTTT	CASSPNGPGNTIYF
-	TRBV27	TRBJ2-2	-	12	TGTGCCAGCAGTTTTGGCATTGGGGAGCTGTTTTTT	CASSFGIGELFF
once	TRBV30	TRBJ1-1	TRBD1	14	TGTGCCTGGGAAAACAGGGGGGGCTACACTGAAGCTTTCTTT	CAWENRGGYTEAFF
-	TRBV6-6	TRBJ1-2	-	12	TGTGCCAGCAGACAGGGCGGCTATGGCTACACCTTC	CASRQGGYGYTF
-	TRBV11-3	TRBJ2-1	TRBD2	15	TGTGCCAGCAGCTTAAGAACTAGCGCCTACAATGAGCAGTTCTTC	CASSLRTSAYNEQFF
once	TRBV27	TRBJ1-1	-	18	TGTGCCAGCAGTTTATCTGGGGGCCAAATTTCCATGAACACTGAAGCTTTCTTT	CASSLSGGQISMNTEAFF
-	TRBV5-1	TRBJ2-4	TRBD2	16	TGCGCCAGCAGCTTGGAACTAGCGGGAGCCAAAAACATTCAGTACTTC	CASSLELAGAKNIQYF
-	TRBV7-2	TRBJ1-5	-	14	TGTGCCAGCAGTCCTATGACCGGGGATCAGCCCCAGCATTTT	CASSPMTGDQPQHF
-	TRBV27	TRBJ1-5	-	15	TGTGCCAGCAAAGCCCGACAGGACTGGGTGCAGCCCCAGCATTTT	CASKARQDWVQPQHF
-	TRBV13	TRBJ1-1	-	14	TGTGCCAGCAGCTTAGGCCTCTGGGGAACTGAAGCTTTCTTT	CASSLGLWGTEAFF
few	TRBV7-8	TRBJ2-3	-	16	TGTGCCAGCAGGAGAATCGAAGGACAGTACACAGATACGCAGTATTTT	CASRRIEGQYTDTQYF
-	TRBV6-5	TRBJ1-2	-	13	TGTGCCAGCAGTTACTCGCGGATGGATGGCTACACCTTC	CASSYSRMDGYTF
-	TRBV13	TRBJ1-3	-	14	TGTGCCAGTAGCTTTGGGGCAAGTCGAAACACCATATATTTT	CASSFGASRNTIYF
-	TRBV6-1	TRBJ2-7	-	14	TGTGCCAGCAGTGATCAAATGGACTCCTACGAGCAGTACTTC	CASSDQMDSYEQYF
-	TRBV5-4	TRBJ2-3	-	16	TGTGCCAGCAGCTCCACGGCATTTCCTAGCACAGATACGCAGTATTTT	CASSSTAFPSTDTQYF
-	TRBV7-9	TRBJ2-1	-	14	TGTGCCAGCAGCTTAGACGGCGGGGTGGATGAGCAGTTCTTC	CASSLDGGVDEQFF
-	TRBV18	TRBJ2-4	-	12	TGTGCCAGCTCACTCCAAAAGGGCATTCAGTACTTC	CASSLQKGIQYF
-	TRBV9	TRBJ2-3	-	15	TGTGCCAGCAGCGTAGTAGGGATTTCCACAGATACGCAGTATTTT	CASSVVGISTDTQYF
-	TRBV11-2	TRBJ2-4	-	13	TGTGCCAGCAGCTTAGCAGAGCCAGGGGAGAAGTACTTC	CASSLAEPGEKYF
-	TRBV9	TRBJ1-3	-	13	TGTGCCAGCACTCCGGGGGGTGGAAACACCATATATTTT	CASTPGGGNTIYF
-	TRBV4-3	TRBJ2-3	-	15	TGCGCCAGCAGCCAATCGGAGGGGGGGCCAGATACGCAGTATTTT	CASSQSEGGPDTQYF
-	TRBV5-1	TRBJ2-1	TRBD2	16	TGCGCCAGCAGCTTGTCGACTAGCGGTATTTACAATGAGCAGTTCTTC	CASSLSTSGIYNEQFF
once	TRBV20-1	TRBJ1-2	-	11	TGCAGTGCTAGAGACCCCTATGGCTACACCTTC	CSARDPYGYTF
-	TRBV18	TRBJ2-1	-	15	TGTGCCAGCTCACCACTAACAGGGCCATCCAATGAGCAGTTCTTC	CASSPLTGPSNEQFF
-	TRBV5-1	TRBJ2-3	-	12	TGCGCCAGCAGCTTGGGGGCCGATACGCAGTATTTT	CASSLGADTQYF
-	TRBV11-2	TRBJ2-7	TRBD1	14	TGTGCCAGCAGCTTGATACAGGGGATCGGCGAGCAGTACTTC	CASSLIQGIGEQYF
-	TRBV7-2	TRBJ1-1	TRBD1	14	TGTGCCAGCAGTCGCCGGGCCGGACAGGCTGAAGCTTTCTTT	CASSRRAGQAEAFF
-	TRBV11-3	TRBJ2-3	TRBD2	15	TGTGCCAGCAGCTTGACTAGCGGATTCACAGATACGCAGTATTTT	CASSLTSGFTDTQYF
-	TRBV13	TRBJ2-2	TRBD1	15	TGTGCCAGCAGCTTATCTCCGGGACAGGGAAGGGAGCTGTTTTTT	CASSLSPGQGRELFF
once	TRBV2	TRBJ2-3	TRBD1	14	TGTGCCAGCAGAGAGACAGGGGTCACAGATACGCAGTATTTT	CASRETGVTDTQYF
-	TRBV5-6	TRBJ1-1	-	17	TGTGCCAGCAGCTTGGTAGTGGGGAGGGAATGGGACACTGAAGCTTTCTTT	CASSLVVGREWDTEAFF
-	TRBV14	TRBJ2-1	TRBD1	16	TGTGCCAGCAGCTCCCTTGGAGACAGGGTATTCAATGAGCAGTTCTTC	CASSSLGDRVFNEQFF
-	TRBV15	TRBJ1-1	-	13	TGTGCCACCAGCGTCGGGTGGGACACTGAAGCTTTCTTT	CATSVGWDTEAFF
-	TRBV9	TRBJ2-3	-	16	TGTGCCAGCAGCAAGATGGTGACTTCCACCACAGATACGCAGTATTTT	CASSKMVTSTTDTQYF
-	TRBV11-3	TRBJ1-2	TRBD1	13	TGTGCCAGCGGCCGACAGGGTTTGTCTGGCTACACCTTC	CASGRQGLSGYTF
-	TRBV18	TRBJ2-7	-	14	TGTGCCAGCTCAAGGGACTTCGGGACCTACGAGCAGTACTTC	CASSRDFGTYEQYF
-	TRBV19	TRBJ1-2	-	10	TGTTCGGTCACAGACTATGGCTACACCTTC	CSVTDYGYTF
-	TRBV7-3	TRBJ2-1	TRBD2	15	TGTGCCAGCAGCTTCGGACTAGCGGTTTACAATGAGCAGTTCTTC	CASSFGLAVYNEQFF